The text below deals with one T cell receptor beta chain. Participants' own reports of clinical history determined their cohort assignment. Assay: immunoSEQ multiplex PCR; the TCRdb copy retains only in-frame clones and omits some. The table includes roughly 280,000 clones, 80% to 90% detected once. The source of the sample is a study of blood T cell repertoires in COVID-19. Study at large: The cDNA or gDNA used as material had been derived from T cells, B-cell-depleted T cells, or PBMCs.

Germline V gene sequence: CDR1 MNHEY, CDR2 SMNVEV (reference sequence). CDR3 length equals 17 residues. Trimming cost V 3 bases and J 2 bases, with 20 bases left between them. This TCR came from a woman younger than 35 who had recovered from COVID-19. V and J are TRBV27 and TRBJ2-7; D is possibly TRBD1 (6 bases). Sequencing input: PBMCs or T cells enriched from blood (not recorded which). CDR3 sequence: CASSFSVTGLRPYEQYF. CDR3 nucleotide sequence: TGTGCCAGCAGTTTCTCTGTTACAGGGCTTAGACCCTACGAGCAGTACTTC.